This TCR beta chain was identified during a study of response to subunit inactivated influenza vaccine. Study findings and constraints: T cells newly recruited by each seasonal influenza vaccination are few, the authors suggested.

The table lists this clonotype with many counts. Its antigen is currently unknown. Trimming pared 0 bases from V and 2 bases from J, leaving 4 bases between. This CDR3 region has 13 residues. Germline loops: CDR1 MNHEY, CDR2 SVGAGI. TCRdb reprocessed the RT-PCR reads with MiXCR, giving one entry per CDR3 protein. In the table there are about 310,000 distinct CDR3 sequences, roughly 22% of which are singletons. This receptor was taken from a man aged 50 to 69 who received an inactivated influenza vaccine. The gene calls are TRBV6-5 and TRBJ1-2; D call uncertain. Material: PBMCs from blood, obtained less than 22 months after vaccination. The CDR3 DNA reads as TGTGCCAGCAGTTACTCGGACAACTATGGCTACACCTTC. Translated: CASSYSDNYGYTF.